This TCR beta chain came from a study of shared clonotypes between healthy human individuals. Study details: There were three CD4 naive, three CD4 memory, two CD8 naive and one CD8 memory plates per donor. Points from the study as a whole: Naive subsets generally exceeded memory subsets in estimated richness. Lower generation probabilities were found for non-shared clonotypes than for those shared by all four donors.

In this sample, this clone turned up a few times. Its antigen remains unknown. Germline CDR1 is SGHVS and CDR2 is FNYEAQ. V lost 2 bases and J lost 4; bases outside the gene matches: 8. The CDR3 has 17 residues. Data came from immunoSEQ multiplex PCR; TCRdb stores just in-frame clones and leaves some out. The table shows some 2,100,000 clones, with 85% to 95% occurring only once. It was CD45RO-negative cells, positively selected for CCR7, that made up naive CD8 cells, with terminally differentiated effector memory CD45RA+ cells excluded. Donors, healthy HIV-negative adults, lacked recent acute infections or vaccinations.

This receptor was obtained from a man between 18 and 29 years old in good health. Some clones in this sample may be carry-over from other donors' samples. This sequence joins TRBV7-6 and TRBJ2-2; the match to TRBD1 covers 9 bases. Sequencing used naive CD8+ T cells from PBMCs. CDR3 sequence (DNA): TGTGCCAGCAGCTTACCTCTTGGACAGGGGTTCACCGGGGAGCTGTTTTTT. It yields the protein CASSLPLGQGFTGELFF.